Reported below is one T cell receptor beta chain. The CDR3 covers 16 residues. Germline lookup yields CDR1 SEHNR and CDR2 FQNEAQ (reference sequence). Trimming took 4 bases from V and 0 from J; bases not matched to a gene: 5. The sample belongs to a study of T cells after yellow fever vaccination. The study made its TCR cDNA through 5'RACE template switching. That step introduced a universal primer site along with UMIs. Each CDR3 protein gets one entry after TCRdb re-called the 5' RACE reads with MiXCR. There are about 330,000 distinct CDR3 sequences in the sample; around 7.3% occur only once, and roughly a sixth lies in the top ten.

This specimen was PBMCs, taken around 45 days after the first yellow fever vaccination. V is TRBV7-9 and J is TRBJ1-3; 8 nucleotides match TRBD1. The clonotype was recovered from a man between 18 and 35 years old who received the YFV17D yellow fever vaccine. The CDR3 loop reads CASSSNRGISGNTIYF. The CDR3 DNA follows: TGTGCCAGCAGCTCCAACAGGGGGATCTCTGGAAACACCATATATTTT.